This paragraph covers one T cell receptor beta chain sequence. Germline lookup yields CDR1 MNHNY and CDR2 SVGAGI (reference sequence). Trimming cost V 5 bases and J 6 bases, with 23 bases left between them. The CDR3 contains 16 residues. This sample is drawn from a study of naive and memory T cell subsets. Both TRBC1 and TRBC2 were covered by a beta constant-region primer of two equimolar oligonucleotides. The ligated cDNA underwent four PCR rounds using SP2 and nested alpha and beta constant-region primers. TCRdb fed the UMI-ligation and nested PCR reads into MiXCR, producing one record per CDR3 protein. Found here are 95,000 to 150,000 distinct CDR3 sequences, roughly 36% of them singletons; the top ten hold about 1%.

Material for sequencing was central memory CD4+ T cells from blood. This TCR was sampled from a human donor in good health. The chain links TRBV6-6 to TRBJ2-7, with D perhaps TRBD1 (7 bases). In nucleotides, the CDR3 is TGTGCCAGCAGTCCGGGAGAGGGGGCCGCTGGTCGCGAGCAGTACTTC. Protein sequence: CASSPGEGAAGREQYF.